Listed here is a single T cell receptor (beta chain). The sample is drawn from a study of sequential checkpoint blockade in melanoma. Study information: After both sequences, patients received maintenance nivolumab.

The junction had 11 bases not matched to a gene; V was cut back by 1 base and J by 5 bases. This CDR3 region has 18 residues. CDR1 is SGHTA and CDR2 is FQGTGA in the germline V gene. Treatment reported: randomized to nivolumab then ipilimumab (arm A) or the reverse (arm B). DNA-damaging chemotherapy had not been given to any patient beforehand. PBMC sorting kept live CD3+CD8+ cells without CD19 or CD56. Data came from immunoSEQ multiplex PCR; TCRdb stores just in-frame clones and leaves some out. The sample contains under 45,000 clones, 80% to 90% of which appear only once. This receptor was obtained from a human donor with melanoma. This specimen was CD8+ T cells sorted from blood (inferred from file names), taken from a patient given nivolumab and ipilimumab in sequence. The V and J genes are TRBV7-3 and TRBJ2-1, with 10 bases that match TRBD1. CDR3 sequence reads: CASSLNPVEGTGDNEQFF. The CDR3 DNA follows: TGTGCCAGCAGCTTAAATCCCGTTGAAGGGACAGGGGACAATGAGCAGTTCTTC.